Included here is one T cell receptor (beta chain) sequence, with context. Amplification used 60 Vbeta primers and 13 Jbeta primers. Sequencing was performed with immunoSEQ multiplex PCR; in TCRdb, only in-frame clones are kept and a portion is missing. The sample records some 140,000 clones, roughly 83% being singletons. This sample is drawn from a study of cytomegalovirus exposure and HLA in healthy donors. The germline V gene encodes CDR1 SGHDT and CDR2 YYEEEE. CDR3 length equals 14 residues. Losses at the gene ends were 0 bases for V and 6 bases for J; bases not matched to a gene: 3. The sequenced sample was PBMCs. V and J are TRBV5-6 and TRBJ1-5, with 7 bases identical to TRBD1. The TCR was taken from a female donor in good health and CMV-seronegative. The CDR3 DNA is TGTGCCAGCAGCTTGGCCGCAGGGGGTCAGCCCCAGCATTTT. Residues: CASSLAAGGQPQHF.